This T cell receptor beta chain was profiled in a study of beta chain features in type 1 diabetes. This CDR3 region has 15 residues. Germline values: CDR1 SGHVS, CDR2 FQNEAQ. Trimming cost V 5 bases and J 2 bases, with 16 bases left between them. The isolated RNA, all of it, was reverse transcribed, so expressed TCRB transcripts were what got sequenced. Naive, central memory and regulatory T cell samples produced a mean of roughly 3.5 million reads. This table comes from immunoSEQ multiplex PCR, and its TCRdb copy is limited to in-frame clones, with some not included. Of roughly 330,000 clones in the sample, approximately 11% were seen once.

This chain uses TRBV7-8 with TRBJ2-7, with D possibly being TRBD1 (6 bases). The sequence was collected from a woman aged 25 to 39 in good health. Sample: naive CD4+ T cells from blood. The CDR3 DNA reads as TGTGCCAGCAGCCAAAGCTGGGACACCACCTACGAGCAGTACTTC. This sequence encodes CASSQSWDTTYEQYF.